Below are 5 T cell receptor beta chains sequenced from a single sample in a study of beta chain features in type 1 diabetes. General study findings and limits: Type 1 diabetes patients had moderately but significantly shorter TCRB CDR3s in all four CD4+ subsets.

Sequenced material consisted of expressed TCRB transcripts (all of the isolated RNA was reverse transcribed). Sequenced by immunoSEQ multiplex PCR; TCRdb stores in-frame clones only, minus some. The repertoire holds approximately 270,000 clones, 14% seen once, with about 0.015% in the top ten. These receptors' targets are unknown. What was sequenced was naive CD4+ T cells from blood. The receptor source for this set is a man aged 25-45 years with type 1 diabetes.

The genes are TRBV7-9 and TRBJ2-1, with 7 positions matching TRBD1. The CDR3 is made up of 15 amino acids. Germline V gene lookup returns CDR1 SEHNR and CDR2 FQNEAQ (reference sequence). J lost 6 bases, V lost 5 bases, and 10 bases had no gene match. The CDR3 sequence: CASSKLTTGPNEQFF. The CDR3 nucleotides read TGTGCCAGCAGCAAATTGACGACAGGGCCCAATGAGCAGTTCTTC.

This chain links TRBV7-9 with TRBJ2-1, with 12 positions matching TRBD2. The CDR3 runs to 15 residues. The junction had 5 bases not matched to a gene; V was cut back by 1 base and J by 10 bases. The V gene's germline CDR1 is SEHNR and CDR2 FQNEAQ (reference sequence). The DNA for the CDR3 is TGTGCCAGCAGCTTAGGACTAGCGGGAGAAAGGGAGCAGTTCTTC. It translates to CASSLGLAGEREQFF.

In its sample, this clone was seen a few times. CDR3 in amino acids: CASSLLGQGGEKLFF. The CDR3 DNA follows: TGCGCCAGCAGCTTGTTAGGACAGGGCGGCGAAAAACTGTTTTTT. V gene TRBV5-1 combines with J gene TRBJ1-4; 8 positions match TRBD1. V dropped 1 base and J dropped 8; count of bases not matched to a gene: 7. The CDR3 consists of 15 residues. The germline gives CDR1 SGHRS, CDR2 YFSETQ.

Note on this clone: Other DNA sequences from this sample encode an identical CDR3 as well. The V gene is TRBV2, the J gene TRBJ1-1; D is uncertain. The germline V gene has CDR1 SNHLY and CDR2 FYNNEI. CDR3 size: 14 residues. V lost 0 bases to trimming and J lost 1 base, with 6 bases between them. The CDR3 region has the DNA TGTGCCAGCAGTGAAGCGCGGGGGAACACTGAAGCTTTCTTT. It encodes CASSEARGNTEAFF.

The rearrangement joins TRBV2 to TRBJ2-7, with 11 bases identical to TRBD1. The CDR3 consists of 14 residues. Germline CDR1 reads SNHLY; CDR2 reads FYNNEI. Trimming at V came to 7 bases and at J to 5 bases, leaving 7 bases not matched to a gene. DNA for the CDR3: TGTGCCAGCACCCCGGACAGGGGGCTCAACGAGCAGTACTTC. Translation: CASTPDRGLNEQYF.